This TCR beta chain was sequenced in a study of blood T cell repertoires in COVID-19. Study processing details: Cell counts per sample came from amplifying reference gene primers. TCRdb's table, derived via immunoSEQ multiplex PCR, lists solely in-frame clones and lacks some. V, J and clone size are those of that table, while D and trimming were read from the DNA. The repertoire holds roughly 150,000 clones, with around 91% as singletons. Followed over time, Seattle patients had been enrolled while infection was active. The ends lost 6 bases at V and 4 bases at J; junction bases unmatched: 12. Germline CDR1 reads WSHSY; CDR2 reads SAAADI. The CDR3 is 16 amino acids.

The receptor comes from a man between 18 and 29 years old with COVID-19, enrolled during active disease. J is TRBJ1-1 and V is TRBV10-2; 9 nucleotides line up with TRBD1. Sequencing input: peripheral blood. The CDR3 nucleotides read TGCGCCAGCAGGACGGGGACAGGGTTAGAGGGCACTGAAGCTTTCTTT. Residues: CASRTGTGLEGTEAFF.